Below are 6 T cell receptor beta chains sequenced from a single sample in a study of neurological immune-mediated disorders. Regarding time point: longitudinal time-point 2. MiXCR, applied by TCRdb to the 5' RACE reads, yields one record per CDR3 protein. The sample has approximately 80,000 distinct CDR3 sequences, about 5% seen once; the top ten hold 6.5% to 9.5%. Source material: PBMCs. The receptors were gathered from a woman in her fifties or sixties with multiple sclerosis.

In its sample, this clonotype was seen many times. The chain combines TRBV3-1 with TRBJ2-4, with a possible D match to TRBD1 (6 bases). This CDR3 is built from 15 residues. Germline CDR1 and CDR2: LGHDT and YNNKEL (reference sequence). V was shortened by 5 bases and J by 2 bases, with 13 bases between the two germline ends. In nucleotides, the CDR3 is TGTGCCAGCAGCGAACCGCAGGGGACCAAAAACATTCAGTACTTC. Encoded protein: CASSEPQGTKNIQYF.

This clonotype was observed a handful of times. CDR3: CASSYLTDYGYTF. The CDR3 DNA reads as TGTGCCAGCAGTTACCTTACAGATTATGGCTACACCTTC. The J gene is TRBJ1-2, the V gene TRBV6-2 or TRBV6-3; D ambiguous. The CDR3 runs 13 residues. Trimming removed 2 bases from V and 5 bases from J, with 9 bases in between. Germline assignment: CDR1 MNHEY and CDR2 SVGEGT.

This clonotype was picked up many times. The chain joins TRBV7-9 to TRBJ2-3; D perhaps matches TRBD1 (5 bases). Trimming removed 2 bases from V and 0 bases from J, with 6 bases in between. Germline loops: CDR1 SEHNR, CDR2 FQNEAQ (reference sequence). There are 14 residues in the CDR3. CDR3 region: CASSLTGSTDTQYF. CDR3 DNA: TGTGCCAGCAGCTTAACAGGCAGCACAGATACGCAGTATTTT.

This clonotype appeared a few times. V and J are TRBV12-3 or TRBV12-4 and TRBJ2-7, with 10 bases lining up with TRBD2. The length of the CDR3 is 16 residues. Trimming at V came to 6 bases and at J to 0 bases, leaving 8 bases not matched to a gene. CDR3: CASSRDIAGGSYEQYF. CDR3 sequence (DNA): TGTGCCAGCAGCAGAGACATAGCGGGGGGCTCCTACGAGCAGTACTTC.

This clonotype was recorded at least ten times. V usage is TRBV25-1 and J usage is TRBJ1-1, with D hard to call. V shed 4 bases and J shed 10 bases, with 10 bases lying between them. The CDR3 length is 11 residues. CDR1 and CDR2 (germline): MGHDK, SYGVNS. CDR3 region: CASSVFGVAFF. DNA for the CDR3: TGTGCCAGCAGTGTATTCGGGGTAGCTTTCTTT.

This clonotype was recorded many times. The chain has TRBV5-1 and TRBJ1-1; 8 nucleotides agree with TRBD1. Per germline, CDR1 SGHRS and CDR2 YFSETQ. This CDR3 comprises 17 residues. The ends lost 2 bases at V and 1 base at J; junction bases unmatched: 10. The CDR3 region is CASSLIPGQAGNTEAFF. As DNA, the CDR3 is TGCGCCAGCAGCTTAATCCCGGGACAGGCCGGGAACACTGAAGCTTTCTTT.